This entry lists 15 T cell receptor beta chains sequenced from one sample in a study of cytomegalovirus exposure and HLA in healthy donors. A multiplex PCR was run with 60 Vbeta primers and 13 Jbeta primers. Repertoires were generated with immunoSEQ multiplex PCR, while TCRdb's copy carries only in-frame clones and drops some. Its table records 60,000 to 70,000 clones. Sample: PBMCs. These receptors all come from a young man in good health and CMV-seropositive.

The CDR3 region has the DNA TGCGCCAGCAGCAGAATAGCTAGCGGGAGTCGCGATGAGCAGTTCTTC. Its translation is CASSRIASGSRDEQFF. This sequence joins TRBV5-1 and TRBJ2-1; 10 nucleotides agree with TRBD2. Germline lookup yields CDR1 SGHRS and CDR2 YFSETQ. V was pared by 4 bases and J by 8 bases, with 12 bases of the junction left unmatched. The CDR3 is made up of 16 amino acids.

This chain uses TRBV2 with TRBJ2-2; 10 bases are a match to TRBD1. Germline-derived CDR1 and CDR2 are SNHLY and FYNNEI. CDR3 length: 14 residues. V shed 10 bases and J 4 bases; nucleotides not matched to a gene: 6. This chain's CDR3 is CATLRDRGTGELFF. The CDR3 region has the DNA TGTGCCACTCTCCGGGACAGGGGCACCGGGGAGCTGTTTTTT. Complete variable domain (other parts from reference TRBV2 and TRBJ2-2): EPEVTQTPSHQVTQMGQEVILRCVPISNHLYFYWYRQILGQKVEFLVSFYNNEISEKSEIFDDQFSVERPDGSNFTLKIRSTKLEDSAMYFCATLRDRGTGELFFGEGSRLTVL.

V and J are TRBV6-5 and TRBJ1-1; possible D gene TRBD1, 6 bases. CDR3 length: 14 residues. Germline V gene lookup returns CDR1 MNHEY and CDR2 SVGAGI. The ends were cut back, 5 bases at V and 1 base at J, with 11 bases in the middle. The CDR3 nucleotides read TGTGCCAGCAGTGAAAGGGACAAGAACACTGAAGCTTTCTTT. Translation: CASSERDKNTEAFF.

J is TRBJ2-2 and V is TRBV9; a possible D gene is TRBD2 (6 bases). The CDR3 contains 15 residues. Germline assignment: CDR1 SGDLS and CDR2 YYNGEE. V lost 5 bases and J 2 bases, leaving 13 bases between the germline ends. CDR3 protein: CASSSRRANTGELFF. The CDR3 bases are TGTGCCAGCAGTAGCAGGAGGGCCAACACCGGGGAGCTGTTTTTT. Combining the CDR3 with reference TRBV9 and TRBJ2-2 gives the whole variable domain DSGVTQTPKHLITATGQRVTLRCSPRSGDLSVYWYQQSLDQGLQFLIQYYNGEERAKGNILERFSAQQFPDLHSELNLSSLELGDSALYFCASSSRRANTGELFFGEGSRLTVL.

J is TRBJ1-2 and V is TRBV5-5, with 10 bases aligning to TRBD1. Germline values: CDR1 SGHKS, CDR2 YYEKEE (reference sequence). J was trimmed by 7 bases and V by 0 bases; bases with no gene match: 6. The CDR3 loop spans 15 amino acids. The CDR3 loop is CASSLETGGSSGYTF. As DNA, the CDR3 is TGTGCCAGCAGCTTGGAGACAGGGGGCTCCAGTGGCTACACCTTC.

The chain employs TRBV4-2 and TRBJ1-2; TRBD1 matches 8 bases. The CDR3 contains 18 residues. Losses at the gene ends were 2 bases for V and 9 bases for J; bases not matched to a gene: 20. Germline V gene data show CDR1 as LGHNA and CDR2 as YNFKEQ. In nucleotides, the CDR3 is TGTGCCAGCAGCCAAAGAGAACTCCGGGACAGGCCCCTTCTGAGCTACACCTTC. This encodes CASSQRELRDRPLLSYTF.

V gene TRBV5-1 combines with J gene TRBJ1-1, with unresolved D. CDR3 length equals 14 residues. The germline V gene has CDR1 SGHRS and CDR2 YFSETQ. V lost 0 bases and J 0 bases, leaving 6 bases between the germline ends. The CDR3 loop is CASSLAGMNTEAFF. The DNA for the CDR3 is TGCGCCAGCAGCTTGGCCGGGATGAACACTGAAGCTTTCTTT.

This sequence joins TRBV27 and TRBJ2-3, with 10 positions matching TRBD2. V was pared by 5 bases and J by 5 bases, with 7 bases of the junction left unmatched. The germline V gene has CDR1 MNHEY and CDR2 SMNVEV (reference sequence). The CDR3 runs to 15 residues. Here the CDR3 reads CASSLAGENEDTQYF. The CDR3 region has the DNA TGTGCCAGCAGTCTAGCGGGGGAGAACGAAGATACGCAGTATTTT.

The CDR3 nucleotides read TGTGCCAGCAGTTGGCTCGCGGGAGTTGAGACCCAGTACTTC. This encodes CASSWLAGVETQYF. The chain joins TRBV6-5 to TRBJ2-5; 7 bases agree with TRBD2. Losses at the gene ends were 4 bases for V and 5 bases for J; bases not matched to a gene: 7. CDR1 is MNHEY and CDR2 is SVGAGI in the germline V gene. The CDR3 totals 14 residues.

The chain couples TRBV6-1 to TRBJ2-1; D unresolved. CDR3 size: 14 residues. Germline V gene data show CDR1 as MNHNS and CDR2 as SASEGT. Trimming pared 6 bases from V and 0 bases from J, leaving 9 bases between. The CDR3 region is CASRYRSSYNEQFF. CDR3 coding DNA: TGTGCCAGCAGGTACCGTAGCTCCTACAATGAGCAGTTCTTC.

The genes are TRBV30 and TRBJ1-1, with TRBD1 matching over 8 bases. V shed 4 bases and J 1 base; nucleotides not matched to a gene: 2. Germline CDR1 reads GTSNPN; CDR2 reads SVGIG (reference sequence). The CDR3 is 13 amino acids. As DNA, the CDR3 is TGTGCCTGGACCGGGACAGGGAACACTGAAGCTTTCTTT. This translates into CAWTGTGNTEAFF. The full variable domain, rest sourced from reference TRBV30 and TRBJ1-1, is SQTIHQWPATLVQPVGSPLSLECTVEGTSNPNLYWYRQAAGRGLQLLFYSVGIGQISSEVPQNLSASRPQDRQFILSSKKLLLSDSGFYLCAWTGTGNTEAFFGQGTRLTVV.

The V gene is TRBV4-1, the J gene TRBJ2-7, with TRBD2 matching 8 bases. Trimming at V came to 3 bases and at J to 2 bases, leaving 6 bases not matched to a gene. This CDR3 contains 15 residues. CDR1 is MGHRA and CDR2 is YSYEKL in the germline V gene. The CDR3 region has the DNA TGCGCCAGCAGCCAGGGCAGCGGGAGCGCCTACGAGCAGTACTTC. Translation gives CASSQGSGSAYEQYF.

For the CDR3, the DNA is TGTGCCAGCAGTGCGCGGGGGGCGGACGCGGAGACCCAGTACTTC. As protein: CASSARGADAETQYF. V usage is TRBV6-1 and J usage is TRBJ2-5, with 8 bases fitting TRBD2. Looked up from germline, CDR1 is MNHNS and CDR2 is SASEGT. V shed 4 bases, J shed 5 bases, and the junction held 9 bases outside the gene matches. The CDR3 consists of 15 residues.

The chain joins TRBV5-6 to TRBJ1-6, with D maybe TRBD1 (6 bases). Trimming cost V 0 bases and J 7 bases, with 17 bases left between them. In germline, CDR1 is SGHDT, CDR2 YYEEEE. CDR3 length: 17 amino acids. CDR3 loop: CASSLVYTGSGNSPLHF. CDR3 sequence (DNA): TGTGCCAGCAGCTTGGTCTACACAGGGTCGGGCAATTCACCCCTCCACTTT. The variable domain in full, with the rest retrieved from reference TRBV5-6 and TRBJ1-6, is DAGVTQSPTHLIKTRGQQVTLRCSPKSGHDTVSWYQQALGQGPQFIFQYYEEEERQRGNFPDRFSGHQFPNYSSELNVNALLLGDSALYLCASSLVYTGSGNSPLHFGNGTRLTVT.

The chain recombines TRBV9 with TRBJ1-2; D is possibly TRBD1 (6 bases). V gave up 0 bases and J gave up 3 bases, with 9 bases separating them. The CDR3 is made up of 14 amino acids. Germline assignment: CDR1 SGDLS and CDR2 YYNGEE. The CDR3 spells CASSVARGDYGYTF. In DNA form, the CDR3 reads TGTGCCAGCAGCGTAGCCAGGGGCGACTATGGCTACACCTTC.